This T cell receptor (beta chain) appears in the sequencing data of a study of blood T cell repertoires in COVID-19. Background on the study: Acute and convalescent COVID-19 specimens originated in the United States, Italy and Spain. Sample material is recorded as cDNA or gDNA derived from T cells, B-cell-depleted T cells, or PBMCs.

Sequenced by immunoSEQ multiplex PCR; TCRdb stores in-frame clones only, minus some. The profile shows 150,000 to 200,000 clones, 65% to 90% of them singletons. The CDR3 extends over 13 amino acids. Germline values: CDR1 SGHTA, CDR2 FQGNSA. V shed 5 bases and J shed 1 base, with 8 bases lying between them. This sequence originates from an older woman with acute COVID-19. Sequences were obtained from PBMCs or T cells enriched from blood (not recorded which). This chain connects TRBV7-2 to TRBJ1-2; maybe TRBD1 (5 bases). CDR3 amino acids: CASSLGGNYGYTF. CDR3 in DNA: TGTGCCAGCAGCCTGGGGGGTAACTATGGCTACACCTTC.